This TCR beta chain is from a study of molecular identifiers for immune sequencing clone quantification. The CDR3 sequence is 12 residues long. Looked up from germline, CDR1 is LNHDA and CDR2 is SQIVND (reference sequence). V was trimmed by 4 bases and J by 2 bases, leaving 5 bases between them. In preparing bulk TCR libraries, previously described methods and listed TCR primers were used. TCRdb reprocessed the PCR reads with MiXCR, giving one entry per CDR3 protein. Here the sample spans about 630,000 distinct CDR3 sequences, less than 30% being singletons. In the sort, naive CD8 T cells were defined as CD8+CD4-CCR7+CD45RA+.

The sample consisted of naive CD8+ T cells from blood, with Jurkat cell RNA spiked in. Subset here: FACS-sorted CD8+CD4-CCR7+CD45RA+ naive T cells. The V gene is TRBV19, the J gene TRBJ2-5; D ambiguous. This TCR derives from a human donor in good health. Some libraries in this study had Jurkat cell RNA spiked in. In DNA form, the CDR3 reads TGTGCCAGTAGTAAGAGTCAAGAGACCCAGTACTTC. It translates to CASSKSQETQYF.